This entry is about one T cell receptor beta chain. This clonotype was counted only a few times. The clone's antigen remains unknown. No qualities accompany the bases; no much larger clone lies one base away. Measured from the cysteine to the phenylalanine, the CDR3 is 14 residues long. This entry keeps only the CDR3 DNA: 42 bases, framed from base 1. V is reduced by 7 bases and J by 4 bases, leaving a spacing of 11 bases between them. Taken from the germline V gene, the CDR1 and CDR2 loops are MDHEN and SYDVKM. The donors were around 39 Caucasian individuals from Russia, aged roughly 6 to 90 years, who were systemically healthy. Each donor gave about 9.7 milliliters of peripheral blood, drawn into EDTA-treated Vacutainer tubes. Ficoll-Paque density-gradient centrifugation was used to isolate PBMCs, with at least 7 million per sample. Total RNA was extracted from PBMCs with Trizol reagent, with at least 5.5 micrograms obtained per sample. For every donor, flow cytometry on a PBMC aliquot measured the percentage of naive CD45RAhigh/CD27high T cells.

Libraries were built with 5' RACE. A second roughly 6 to 12 cycle PCR used a sample-barcoded 5' primer and a J-beta primer mix. Each TCR beta cDNA molecule received a unique molecular identifier from a template-switch 5' adaptor carrying 12 random nucleotides. At least 3 million CDR3-containing paired-end reads were obtained from each sample. First-strand cDNA was synthesized from all RNA with the Mint cDNA synthesis kit, primed by a TRBC-specific oligonucleotide. Following uracil-DNA glycosylase treatment, all cDNA underwent a first 18-cycle PCR with the universal primers M1SS and BC2_uni_R. Regarding the original processing steps: For normalization, 1 million high-quality reads, each with a distinct molecular identifier, were randomly selected from each sample. Instead of being binned into consensus sequences, reads with shared molecular identifiers were discarded. MiTCR, with a Q25 quality threshold and the strictest error-elimination algorithm, was used for CDR3 identification, clonotype clustering and error correction. A nonparametric unseen species model with Euler transformation was used to estimate a lower bound on total TCR beta diversity. TCRdb trimmed the raw reads at Q25, called clones with MiXCR and kept productive beta chains. Rows merge per CDR3 protein into single entries with the most common DNA and genes. The V and J calls here are based on TCRdb, not the publication. The sample has 1.8 million or so distinct CDR3 sequences on record, about 39% of them singletons. The biggest ten clones account for about 23% of the sample.

The data were obtained in a study of blood T cells in healthy people across ages (dated by TCRdb to about 2015). About the study as a whole: Template switching captured roughly one uniquely barcoded TCR beta cDNA molecule per two T cells in model experiments. To track age-related changes in TCR beta repertoire diversity, the study relied on deep sequencing normalized with unique cDNA molecular identifiers. Donors were grouped into four age groups: young (average 16 years), middle-aged (over 35), aged (roughly 67) and long-lived (less than 85). To avoid experimental bias, donors of different ages were randomly spread across the sequencing lanes. The study analyzed two additional independent replicas of 1 million unique cDNA reads from the same blood draw for two donors, one aged 18 to 29 and one aged 80 or older. The study at large found these results: Compared with the aged group, more naive CD4+ T cells, fewer expanded clones and increased TCR diversity were shown by the long-lived group, suggesting age selection. There was a strong correlation between observed TCR beta diversity and the percentage of naive T cells measured by flow cytometry. The CMV infection status of donors was not known, potentially confounding age-related changes in expanded clonotypes. Observed TCR beta diversity per million T cells fell roughly linearly with age, and a significant reduction was already apparent by age roughly 40. Because profiling used bulk unsorted PBMCs, naive and antigen-experienced compartments could not be compared conclusively. Total diversity estimates from one million sequenced T cells were considered lower bounds and underestimates.

The rearrangement combines TRBV28 with TRBJ2-6; TRBD2 is a weak D gene call, 5 bases matching. This clonotype was obtained from a human donor in good health. Specimen: blood. CDR3 region: CASNEGYGANVLTF. The DNA sequence is as follows: TGTGCCAGCAACGAGGGTTACGGGGCCAACGTCCTGACTTTC. The CDR3 plus the reference TRBV28 and TRBJ2-6 genes for the other parts give the full variable domain: DVKVTQSSRYLVKRTGEKVFLECVQDMDHENMFWYRQDPGLGLRLIYFSYDVKMKEKGDIPEGYSVSREKKERFSLILESASTNQTSMYLCASNEGYGANVLTFGAGSRLTVL.